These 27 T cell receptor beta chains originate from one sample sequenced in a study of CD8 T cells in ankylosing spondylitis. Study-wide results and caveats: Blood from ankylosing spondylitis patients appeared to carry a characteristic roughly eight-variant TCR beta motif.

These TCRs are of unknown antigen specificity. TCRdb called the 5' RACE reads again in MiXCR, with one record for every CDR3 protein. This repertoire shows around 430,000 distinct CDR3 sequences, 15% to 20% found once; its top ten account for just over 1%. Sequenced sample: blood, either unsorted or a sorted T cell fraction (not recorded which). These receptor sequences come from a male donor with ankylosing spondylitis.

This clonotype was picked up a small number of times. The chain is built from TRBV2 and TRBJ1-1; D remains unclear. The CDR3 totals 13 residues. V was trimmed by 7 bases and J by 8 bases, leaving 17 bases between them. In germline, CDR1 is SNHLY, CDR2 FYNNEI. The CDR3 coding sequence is TGTGCCAGCACCATGGGCGGAGGTACCGAAGCTTTCTTT. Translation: CASTMGGGTEAFF.

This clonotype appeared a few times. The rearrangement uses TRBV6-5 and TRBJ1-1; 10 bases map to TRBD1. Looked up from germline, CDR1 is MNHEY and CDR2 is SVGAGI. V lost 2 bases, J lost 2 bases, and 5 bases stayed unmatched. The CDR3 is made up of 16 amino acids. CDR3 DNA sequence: TGTGCCAGCAGTTACAGGGACAGGGGACCTAACACTGAAGCTTTCTTT. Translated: CASSYRDRGPNTEAFF.

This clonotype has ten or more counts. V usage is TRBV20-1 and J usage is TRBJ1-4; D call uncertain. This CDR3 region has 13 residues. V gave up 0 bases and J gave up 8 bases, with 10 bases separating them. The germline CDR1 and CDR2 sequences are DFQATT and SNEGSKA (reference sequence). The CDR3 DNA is TGCAGTGCTAGAGAATCGGGATCAGAAAAACTGTTTTTT. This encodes CSARESGSEKLFF.

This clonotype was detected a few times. CDR3 in DNA: TGTGCCAGCAGCGCCGGGACAGGGAACTATGGCTACACCTTC. This codes for CASSAGTGNYGYTF. The rearrangement uses TRBV12-3 or TRBV12-4 and TRBJ1-2; 9 bases line up with TRBD1. This CDR3 has 14 residues. Losses at the gene ends were 6 bases for V and 2 bases for J; bases not matched to a gene: 4.

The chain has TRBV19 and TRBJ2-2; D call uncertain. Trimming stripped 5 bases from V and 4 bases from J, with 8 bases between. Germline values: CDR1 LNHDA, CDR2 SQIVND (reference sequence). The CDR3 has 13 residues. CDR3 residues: CASSPYSTGELFF. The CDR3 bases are TGTGCCAGTAGTCCTTATAGCACCGGGGAGCTGTTTTTT.

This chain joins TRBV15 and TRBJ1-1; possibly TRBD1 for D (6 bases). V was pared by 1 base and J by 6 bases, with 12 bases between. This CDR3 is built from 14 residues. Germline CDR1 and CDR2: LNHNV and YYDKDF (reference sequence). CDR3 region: CATSRGGPGAEAFF. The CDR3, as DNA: TGTGCCACCAGCAGAGGGGGGCCCGGGGCTGAAGCTTTCTTT.

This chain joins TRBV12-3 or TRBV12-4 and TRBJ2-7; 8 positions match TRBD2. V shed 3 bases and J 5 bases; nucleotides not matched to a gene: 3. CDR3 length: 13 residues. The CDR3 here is CASSFRAGDEQYF. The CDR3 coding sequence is TGTGCCAGCAGTTTTAGAGCGGGAGACGAGCAGTACTTC.

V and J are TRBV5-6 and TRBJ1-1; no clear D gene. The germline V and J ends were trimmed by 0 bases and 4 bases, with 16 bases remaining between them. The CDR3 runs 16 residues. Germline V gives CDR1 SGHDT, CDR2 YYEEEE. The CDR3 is CASSLAVRRGVTEAFF. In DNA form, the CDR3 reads TGTGCCAGCAGCTTGGCCGTGCGTCGGGGAGTCACTGAAGCTTTCTTT.

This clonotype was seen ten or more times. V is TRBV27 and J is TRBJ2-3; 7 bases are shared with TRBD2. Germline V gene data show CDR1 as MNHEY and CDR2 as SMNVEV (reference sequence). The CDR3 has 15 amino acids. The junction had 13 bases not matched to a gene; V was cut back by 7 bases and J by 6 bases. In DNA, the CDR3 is TGTGCCAGCATCCGGGCTAGCGGAGGAGGGGATACGCAGTATTTT. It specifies CASIRASGGGDTQYF.

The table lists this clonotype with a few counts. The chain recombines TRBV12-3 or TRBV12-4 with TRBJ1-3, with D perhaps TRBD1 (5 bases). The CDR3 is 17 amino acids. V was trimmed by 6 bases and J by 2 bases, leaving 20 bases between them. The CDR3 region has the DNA TGTGCCAGCAGCCATACTGGGGGGGGGAAGGCTGGAAACACCATATATTTT. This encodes CASSHTGGGKAGNTIYF.

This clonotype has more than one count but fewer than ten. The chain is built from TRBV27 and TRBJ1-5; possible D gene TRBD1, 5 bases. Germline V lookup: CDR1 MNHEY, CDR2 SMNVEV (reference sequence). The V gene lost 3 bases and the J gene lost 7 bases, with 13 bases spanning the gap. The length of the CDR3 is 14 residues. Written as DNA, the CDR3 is TGTGCCAGCAGTTTTGGGCAGGGAGGCCAGCCCCAGCATTTT. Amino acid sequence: CASSFGQGGQPQHF.

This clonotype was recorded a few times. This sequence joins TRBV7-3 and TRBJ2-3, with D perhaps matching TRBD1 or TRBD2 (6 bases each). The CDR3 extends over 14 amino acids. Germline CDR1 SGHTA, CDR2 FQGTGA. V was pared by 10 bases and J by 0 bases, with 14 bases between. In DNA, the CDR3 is TGTGCCACAGCTTCGGGGGCTAGCACAGATACGCAGTATTTT. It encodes CATASGASTDTQYF.

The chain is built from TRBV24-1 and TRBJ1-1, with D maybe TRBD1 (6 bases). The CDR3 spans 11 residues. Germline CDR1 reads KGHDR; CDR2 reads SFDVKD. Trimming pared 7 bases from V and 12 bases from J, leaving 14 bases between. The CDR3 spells CATRPGQGSFF. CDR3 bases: TGTGCCACCAGGCCGGGACAAGGGTCTTTCTTT.

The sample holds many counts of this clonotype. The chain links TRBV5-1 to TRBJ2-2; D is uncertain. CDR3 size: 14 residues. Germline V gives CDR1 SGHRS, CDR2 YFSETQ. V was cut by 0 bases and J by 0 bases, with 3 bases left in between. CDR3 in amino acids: CASSLDANTGELFF. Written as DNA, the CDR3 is TGCGCCAGCAGCTTGGACGCGAACACCGGGGAGCTGTTTTTT.

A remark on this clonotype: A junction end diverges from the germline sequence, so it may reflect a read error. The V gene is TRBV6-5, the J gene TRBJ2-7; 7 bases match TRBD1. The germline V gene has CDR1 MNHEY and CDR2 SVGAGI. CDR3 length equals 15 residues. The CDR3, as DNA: TGTGCCAGCCGTTATTCAGGGGGTCCGCTCGGCGAGCAGTACTTC. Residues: CASRYSGGPLGEQYF.

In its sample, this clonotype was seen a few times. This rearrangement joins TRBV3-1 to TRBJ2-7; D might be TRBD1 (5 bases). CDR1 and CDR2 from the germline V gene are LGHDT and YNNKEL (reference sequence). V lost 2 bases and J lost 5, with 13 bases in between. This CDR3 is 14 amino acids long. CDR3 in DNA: TGTGCCAGCAGCCAAAATTGGCAGGGTGACGAGCAGTACTTC. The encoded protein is CASSQNWQGDEQYF.

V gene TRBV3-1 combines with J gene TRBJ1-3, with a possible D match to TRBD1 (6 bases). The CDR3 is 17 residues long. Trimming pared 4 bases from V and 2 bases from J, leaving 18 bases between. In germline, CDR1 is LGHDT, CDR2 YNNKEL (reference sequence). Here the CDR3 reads CASSPALTGFAGNTIYF. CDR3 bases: TGTGCCAGCAGCCCAGCATTAACAGGGTTCGCTGGAAACACCATATATTTT. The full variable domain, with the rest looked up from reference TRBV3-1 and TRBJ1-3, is DTAVSQTPKYLVTQMGNDKSIKCEQNLGHDTMYWYKQDSKKFLKIMFSYNNKELIINETVPNRFSPKSPDKAHLNLHINSLELGDSAVYFCASSPALTGFAGNTIYFGEGSWLTVV.

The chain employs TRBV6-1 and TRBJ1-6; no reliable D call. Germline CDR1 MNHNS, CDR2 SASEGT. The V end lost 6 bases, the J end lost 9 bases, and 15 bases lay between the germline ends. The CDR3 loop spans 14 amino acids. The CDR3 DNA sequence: TGTGCCAGCAGGGTGGGCAGCGGAGTTTCACCCCTCCACTTT. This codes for CASRVGSGVSPLHF.

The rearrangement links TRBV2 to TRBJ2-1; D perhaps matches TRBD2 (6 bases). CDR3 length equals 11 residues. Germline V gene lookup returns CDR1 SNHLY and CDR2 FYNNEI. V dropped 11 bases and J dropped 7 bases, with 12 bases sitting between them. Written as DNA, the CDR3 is TGTGCCGTCGCGGGATATAATGAGCAGTTCTTC. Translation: CAVAGYNEQFF.

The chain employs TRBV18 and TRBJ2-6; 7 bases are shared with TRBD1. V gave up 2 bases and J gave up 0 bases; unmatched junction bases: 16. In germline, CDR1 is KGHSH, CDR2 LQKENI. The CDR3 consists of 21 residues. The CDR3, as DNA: TGTGCCAGCTCACCAGGAGGAACCTTAGGGGGCCCGAGCTCTGGGGCCAACGTCCTGACTTTC. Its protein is CASSPGGTLGGPSSGANVLTF.

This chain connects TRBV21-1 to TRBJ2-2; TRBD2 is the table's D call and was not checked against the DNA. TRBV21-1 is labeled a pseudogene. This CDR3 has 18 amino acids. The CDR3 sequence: CASSKVVAGASNTGELFF. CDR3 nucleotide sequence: TGTGCCAGCAGCAAAGTGGTAGCGGGGGCCTCGAACACCGGGGAGCTGTTTTTT.

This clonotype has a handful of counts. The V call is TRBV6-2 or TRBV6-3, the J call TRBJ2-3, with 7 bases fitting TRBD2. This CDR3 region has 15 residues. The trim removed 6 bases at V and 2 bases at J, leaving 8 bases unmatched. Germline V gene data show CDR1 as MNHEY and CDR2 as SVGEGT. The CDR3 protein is CASSPIAGDTDTQYF. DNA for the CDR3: TGTGCCAGCAGCCCGATAGCGGGTGACACAGATACGCAGTATTTT.

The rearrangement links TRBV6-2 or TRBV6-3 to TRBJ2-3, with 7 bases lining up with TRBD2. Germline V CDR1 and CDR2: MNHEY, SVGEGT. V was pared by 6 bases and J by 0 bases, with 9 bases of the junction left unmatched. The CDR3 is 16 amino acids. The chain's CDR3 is CASRGFSGRSTDTQYF. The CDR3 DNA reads TGTGCCAGCAGGGGTTTTAGCGGGCGAAGCACAGATACGCAGTATTTT.

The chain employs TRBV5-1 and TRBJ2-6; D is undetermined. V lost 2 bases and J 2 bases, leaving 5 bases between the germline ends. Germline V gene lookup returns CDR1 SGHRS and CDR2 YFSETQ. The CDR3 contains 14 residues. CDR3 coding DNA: TGCGCCAGCAGCTTAGCAGCTGGGGCCAACGTCCTGACTTTC. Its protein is CASSLAAGANVLTF.

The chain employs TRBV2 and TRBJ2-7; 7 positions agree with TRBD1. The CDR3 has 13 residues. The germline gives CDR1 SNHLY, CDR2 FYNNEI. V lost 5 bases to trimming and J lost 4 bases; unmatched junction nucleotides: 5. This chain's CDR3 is CASSRQGVYEQYF. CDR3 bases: TGTGCCAGCAGTCGGCAGGGGGTTTACGAGCAGTACTTC.

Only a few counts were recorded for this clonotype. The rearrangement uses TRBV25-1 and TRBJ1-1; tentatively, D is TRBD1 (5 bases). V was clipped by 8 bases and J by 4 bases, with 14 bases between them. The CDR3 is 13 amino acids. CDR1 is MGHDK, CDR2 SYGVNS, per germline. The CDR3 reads CASSGWGGTEAFF. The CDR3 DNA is TGTGCCAGCTCGGGGTGGGGGGGCACTGAAGCTTTCTTT. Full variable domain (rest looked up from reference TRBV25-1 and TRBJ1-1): EADIYQTPRYLVIGTGKKITLECSQTMGHDKMYWYQQDPGMELHLIHYSYGVNSTEKGDLSSESTVSRIRTEHFPLTLESARPSHTSQYLCASSGWGGTEAFFGQGTRLTVV.

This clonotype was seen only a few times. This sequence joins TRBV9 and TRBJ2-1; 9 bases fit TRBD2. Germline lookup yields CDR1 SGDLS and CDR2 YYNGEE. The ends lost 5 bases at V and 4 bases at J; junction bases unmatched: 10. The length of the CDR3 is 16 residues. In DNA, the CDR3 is TGTGCCAGCAGGGCCGCCGGGACTAGCAGGTACAATGAGCAGTTCTTC. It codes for CASRAAGTSRYNEQFF. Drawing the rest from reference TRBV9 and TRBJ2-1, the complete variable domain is DSGVTQTPKHLITATGQRVTLRCSPRSGDLSVYWYQQSLDQGLQFLIQYYNGEERAKGNILERFSAQQFPDLHSELNLSSLELGDSALYFCASRAAGTSRYNEQFFGPGTRLTVL.